This T cell receptor beta chain was observed in a study of cytomegalovirus exposure and HLA in healthy donors. Study details: HLA-typed donors were the source of approximately 85 million unique TCRs held in an early data release.

The PCR used 60 Vbeta and 13 Jbeta primers. Measured with immunoSEQ multiplex PCR; TCRdb has only the in-frame clones, and not every one. The sample contains about 160,000 clones, 80% to 85% of which appear only once. About this clone itself: Antigen: not known.

Points from the study as a whole: What was likely a sequencing artifact was a cluster of highly shared sequence variants. Researchers counted 164 TCR beta chains as cytomegalovirus-associated.

V was cut by 0 bases and J by 5 bases, with 9 bases left in between. Germline CDR1 and CDR2: SGHNT and YYREEE (reference sequence). This CDR3 spans 15 amino acids. This chain connects TRBV5-4 to TRBJ1-6, with D tentatively TRBD1 (5 bases). The source material was PBMCs. The TCR was taken from a man between 18 and 29 years old in good health and CMV-seronegative. The CDR3 region has the DNA TGTGCCAGCAGCTTGGTTGCGGGGGATAATTCACCCCTCCACTTT. Protein: CASSLVAGDNSPLHF.